This TCR beta chain was identified in a study of cytomegalovirus exposure and HLA in healthy donors. Per germline, CDR1 SQVTM and CDR2 ANQGSEA. J gave up 7 bases and V 7 bases, and 8 bases lay outside the gene matches. The CDR3 totals 14 residues. 13 Jbeta primers and 60 Vbeta primers were used for the PCR. In the source study's methods: Among the unique TCR beta chains that a later analysis counted, about 86 million in all, around 11 million were shared. Libraries were prepared by immunoSEQ multiplex PCR; TCRdb keeps only in-frame clonotypes and omits some of them. For V, J and clone size, that table is used; D and trimming come from the DNA. The sample contains just under 80,000 clones, approximately 78% of which appear only once.

The chain joins TRBV29-1 to TRBJ2-2, with 11 positions matching TRBD1. The sequence derives from a middle-aged man in good health and CMV-seronegative. The specimen was PBMCs. In nucleotides, the CDR3 is TGCAGCGCTCGGGACAGGGGGAGGGTCGGGGAGCTGTTTTTT. It codes for CSARDRGRVGELFF.